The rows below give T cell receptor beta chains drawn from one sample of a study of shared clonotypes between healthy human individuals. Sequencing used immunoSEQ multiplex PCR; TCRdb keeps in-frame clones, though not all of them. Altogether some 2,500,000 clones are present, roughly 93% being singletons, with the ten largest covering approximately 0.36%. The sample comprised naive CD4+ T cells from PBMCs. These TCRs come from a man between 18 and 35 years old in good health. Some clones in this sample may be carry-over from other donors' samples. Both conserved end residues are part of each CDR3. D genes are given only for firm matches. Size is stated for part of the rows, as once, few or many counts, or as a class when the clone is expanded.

CDR3: CASSHYGTGDGYGYTF
DNA: TGTGCCAGCAGCCATTACGGGACAGGGGATGGCTATGGCTACACCTTC
D: TRBD1
V: TRBV4-2
size: once
J: TRBJ1-2

CDR3: CASSSYPPSSYNEQFF
DNA: TGCGCCAGCAGCTCCTATCCCCCGAGCTCCTACAATGAGCAGTTCTTC
D: -
V: TRBV5-1
size: -
J: TRBJ2-1

CDR3: CASSGGPGSSYPSGEGDEQYF
DNA: TGTGCCAGCAGCGGCGGACCTGGATCAAGTTACCCCTCGGGGGAAGGGGACGAGCAGTACTTC
D: -
V: TRBV7-8
size: -
J: TRBJ2-7

CDR3: CATGGDRVLETQYF
DNA: TGTGCCACTGGGGGGGACAGGGTCTTAGAGACCCAGTACTTC
D: TRBD1
V: TRBV6-1
size: -
J: TRBJ2-5

CDR3: CASTATATSTDTQYF
DNA: TGCGCCAGCACCGCGACGGCTACTAGCACAGATACGCAGTATTTT
D: -
V: TRBV5-1
size: -
J: TRBJ2-3

CDR3: CATALDRLGPAQHF
DNA: TGTGCCACCGCCCTGGACAGGCTTGGCCCAGCCCAGCATTTT
D: TRBD1
V: TRBV28
size: few
J: TRBJ1-5

CDR3: CSVERVLAGSGNTIYF
DNA: TGCAGCGTTGAGAGGGTCCTCGCTGGCTCTGGAAACACCATATATTTT
D: -
V: TRBV29-1
size: -
J: TRBJ1-3

CDR3: CAWSVLGQGDQPQHF
DNA: TGTGCCTGGAGTGTACTGGGACAGGGCGATCAGCCCCAGCATTTT
D: TRBD1
V: TRBV30
size: -
J: TRBJ1-5

CDR3: CASSPPSSDTQYF
DNA: TGTGCCAGCTCACCGCCTAGCTCAGATACGCAGTATTTT
D: -
V: TRBV18
size: -
J: TRBJ2-3

CDR3: CASSSGQSNQPQHF
DNA: TGTGCCAGTAGTTCTGGACAGAGCAATCAGCCCCAGCATTTT
D: -
V: TRBV19
size: -
J: TRBJ1-5

CDR3: CASSGSGTGAYEQYF
DNA: TGTGCCAGCAGTGGGTCCGGGACAGGGGCCTACGAGCAGTACTTC
D: TRBD1
V: TRBV2
size: once
J: TRBJ2-7

CDR3: CASSPTDRRPAGYTF
DNA: TGCGCCAGCAGCCCTACTGACCGCCGGCCAGCAGGCTACACCTTC
D: -
V: TRBV5-1
size: -
J: TRBJ1-2

CDR3: CASSTLGTGATDTQYF
DNA: TGCGCCAGCAGCACCCTCGGGACGGGGGCCACAGATACGCAGTATTTT
D: -
V: TRBV5-1
size: -
J: TRBJ2-3

CDR3: CASSQGGETQYF
DNA: TGTGCCAGCAGCCAAGGGGGGGAGACCCAGTACTTC
D: -
V: TRBV14
size: once
J: TRBJ2-5

CDR3: CASRRGLADSYEQYF
DNA: TGTGCCAGCAGGAGGGGACTAGCGGACTCCTACGAGCAGTACTTC
D: TRBD2
V: TRBV2
size: -
J: TRBJ2-7

CDR3: CSGGQGAFETQYF
DNA: TGCAGCGGCGGACAGGGGGCCTTCGAGACCCAGTACTTC
D: TRBD1
V: TRBV29-1
size: once
J: TRBJ2-5

CDR3: CASSFPFEGNTEAFF
DNA: TGTGCCAGCAGTTTTCCGTTTGAGGGGAACACTGAAGCTTTCTTT
D: -
V: TRBV28
size: few
J: TRBJ1-1

CDR3: CASSSDRASYQPQHF
DNA: TGTGCCAGCAGTTCGGACAGGGCGTCTTATCAGCCCCAGCATTTT
D: TRBD1
V: TRBV27
size: -
J: TRBJ1-5

CDR3: CASSQGVGTGLVLGYTF
DNA: TGTGCCAGCAGTCAAGGAGTAGGGACAGGGTTAGTTCTGGGCTACACCTTC
D: TRBD1
V: TRBV6-1
size: -
J: TRBJ1-2

CDR3: CASSQRTGGEKLFF
DNA: TGCGCCAGCAGCCAGAGGACAGGGGGAGAAAAACTGTTTTTT
D: TRBD1
V: TRBV4-3
size: -
J: TRBJ1-4

CDR3: CASSTLAGEPYEQYF
DNA: TGTGCCAGCAGCACACTAGCGGGAGAACCCTACGAGCAGTACTTC
D: -
V: TRBV21-1
size: -
J: TRBJ2-7

CDR3: CASFQRNTEAFF
DNA: TGTGCCAGCTTTCAGAGGAACACTGAAGCTTTCTTT
D: -
V: TRBV19
size: once
J: TRBJ1-1

CDR3: CASSVGGTTSGNTIYF
DNA: TGTGCCAGCAGCGTCGGGGGGACCACCTCTGGAAACACCATATATTTT
D: -
V: TRBV9
size: -
J: TRBJ1-3

CDR3: CASREGGTGYGYTF
DNA: TGTGCCAGCAGGGAAGGTGGGACAGGCTATGGCTACACCTTC
D: TRBD1
V: TRBV6-6
size: -
J: TRBJ1-2

CDR3: CASGTAAEAFF
DNA: TGTGCTAGTGGGACGGCAGCTGAAGCTTTCTTT
D: -
V: TRBV12-5
size: few
J: TRBJ1-1

CDR3: CASSLAPGLLTDTQYF
DNA: TGTGCCAGCAGCTTAGCGCCGGGACTTCTCACAGATACGCAGTATTTT
D: -
V: TRBV7-6
size: -
J: TRBJ2-3

CDR3: CASSPGAYQETQYF
DNA: TGTGCCAGCAGCCCCGGGGCGTACCAAGAGACCCAGTACTTC
D: -
V: TRBV9
size: -
J: TRBJ2-5

CDR3: CASSQGQVPYSLGFF
DNA: TGTGCCAGCAGCCAAGGTCAGGTACCGTACAGTCTAGGGTTCTTC
D: -
V: TRBV14
size: -
J: TRBJ2-1

CDR3: CSARGTDKLFF
DNA: TGCAGTGCTAGAGGGACAGACAAACTGTTTTTT
D: -
V: TRBV20-1
size: -
J: TRBJ1-4

CDR3: CASSLWTENTEAFF
DNA: TGTGCCAGCAGCTTATGGACGGAAAACACTGAAGCTTTCTTT
D: -
V: TRBV7-2
size: -
J: TRBJ1-1

CDR3: CASSARDRVEAFF
DNA: TGTGCCAGCAGCGCCAGGGACAGGGTTGAAGCTTTCTTT
D: TRBD1
V: TRBV6-6
size: -
J: TRBJ1-1

CDR3: CASTLREGAGDNQPQHF
DNA: TGTGCCAGCACCCTCAGGGAGGGGGCTGGGGACAATCAGCCCCAGCATTTT
D: TRBD1
V: TRBV28
size: -
J: TRBJ1-5

CDR3: CASSLMLPTYEQYF
DNA: TGTGCCAGCAGCTTGATGCTGCCGACCTACGAGCAGTACTTC
D: -
V: TRBV5-5
size: -
J: TRBJ2-7

CDR3: CASSVGPRGEETQYF
DNA: TGTGCCAGCAGCGTAGGGCCAAGGGGTGAAGAGACCCAGTACTTC
D: -
V: TRBV9
size: -
J: TRBJ2-5

CDR3: CASRVDGLVGYTF
DNA: TGTGCCAGTAGGGTCGATGGACTAGTCGGCTACACCTTC
D: -
V: TRBV19
size: -
J: TRBJ1-2

CDR3: CASSFWSSGANVLTF
DNA: TGTGCCAGCAGCTTCTGGAGCTCTGGGGCCAACGTCCTGACTTTC
D: -
V: TRBV7-9
size: -
J: TRBJ2-6

CDR3: CASSQGFQGNEQYF
DNA: TGCGCCAGCAGCCAAGGATTTCAGGGCAACGAGCAGTACTTC
D: -
V: TRBV4-1
size: -
J: TRBJ2-7

CDR3: CASGRTASYNEQFF
DNA: TGTGCCAGCGGCCGGACAGCTTCCTACAATGAGCAGTTCTTC
D: -
V: TRBV6-1
size: -
J: TRBJ2-1

CDR3: CASSLGGQYYEQYF
DNA: TGTGCCAGCAGCTTGGGCGGACAATACTACGAGCAGTACTTC
D: -
V: TRBV5-4
size: once
J: TRBJ2-7

CDR3: CASRRGTLTNEKLFF
DNA: TGTGCCAGCAGGCGCGGGACACTAACTAATGAAAAACTGTTTTTT
D: -
V: TRBV6-5
size: -
J: TRBJ1-4

CDR3: CASRATGGFAYEQYF
DNA: TGTGCCAGCAGAGCGACAGGGGGCTTCGCCTACGAGCAGTACTTC
D: TRBD1
V: TRBV6-1
size: once
J: TRBJ2-7

CDR3: CASSLAKAGSTDTQYF
DNA: TGTGCCAGCAGCTTGGCCAAGGCGGGAAGCACAGATACGCAGTATTTT
D: -
V: TRBV5-4
size: -
J: TRBJ2-3

CDR3: CASSYTGQGNQPQHF
DNA: TGTGCCAGCAGTTATACGGGACAGGGCAATCAGCCCCAGCATTTT
D: TRBD1
V: TRBV28
size: -
J: TRBJ1-5

CDR3: CATSRPDRGLNEKLFF
DNA: TGTGCCACCAGCAGACCCGACAGGGGACTTAATGAAAAACTGTTTTTT
D: TRBD1
V: TRBV15
size: -
J: TRBJ1-4

CDR3: CASSYSQSNQPQHF
DNA: TGTGCCAGCAGTTACTCGCAAAGCAATCAGCCCCAGCATTTT
D: -
V: TRBV6-5
size: -
J: TRBJ1-5

CDR3: CASSDFPGNTGELFF
DNA: TGTGCCAGCAGTGACTTTCCAGGGAACACCGGGGAGCTGTTTTTT
D: -
V: TRBV6-4
size: -
J: TRBJ2-2

CDR3: CASSEEQGRYEQYF
DNA: TGTGCCAGCAGTGAAGAACAGGGACGGTACGAGCAGTACTTC
D: -
V: TRBV6-1
size: -
J: TRBJ2-7

CDR3: CASSNRSPYEQYF
DNA: TGTGCCAGCAGTAACAGGAGCCCCTACGAGCAGTACTTC
D: -
V: TRBV6-1
size: -
J: TRBJ2-7

CDR3: CSASLGDTQYF
DNA: TGCAGTGCTAGCTTAGGGGATACGCAGTATTTT
D: -
V: TRBV20-1
size: -
J: TRBJ2-3

CDR3: CASSISPVGGGWAYEQYF
DNA: TGTGCCAGTAGTATATCCCCGGTCGGGGGAGGATGGGCCTACGAGCAGTACTTC
D: -
V: TRBV19
size: -
J: TRBJ2-7

CDR3: CASSEALNTEAFF
DNA: TGTGCCAGCAGTGAAGCGCTTAACACTGAAGCTTTCTTT
D: -
V: TRBV2
size: few
J: TRBJ1-1

CDR3: CASSYNRKGETQYF
DNA: TGTGCCAGCAGTTACAATCGTAAAGGAGAGACCCAGTACTTC
D: -
V: TRBV6-5
size: -
J: TRBJ2-5

CDR3: CASSPTPSSTDTQYF
DNA: TGTGCCAGCTCACCAACCCCTTCTAGCACAGATACGCAGTATTTT
D: -
V: TRBV18
size: -
J: TRBJ2-3

CDR3: CASSENLGRETQYF
DNA: TGCGCCAGCTCGGAAAATTTGGGTAGGGAGACCCAGTACTTC
D: -
V: TRBV5-1
size: -
J: TRBJ2-5

CDR3: CATSRGRTGGYTF
DNA: TGTGCCACCAGCAGAGGCCGTACGGGGGGCTACACCTTC
D: -
V: TRBV15
size: once
J: TRBJ1-2

CDR3: CASSQDLGTSGSGRDTQYF
DNA: TGCGCCAGCAGCCAAGATCTAGGGACTAGCGGGAGTGGTAGAGATACGCAGTATTTT
D: TRBD2
V: TRBV4-1
size: once
J: TRBJ2-3

CDR3: CASSFLDSLRGPHYGYTF
DNA: TGTGCCAGCAGTTTCCTGGACAGCCTTAGGGGCCCTCACTATGGCTACACCTTC
D: -
V: TRBV28
size: -
J: TRBJ1-2

CDR3: CSGRYQETQYF
DNA: TGCAGCGGGCGGTACCAAGAGACCCAGTACTTC
D: -
V: TRBV29-1
size: -
J: TRBJ2-5

CDR3: CASSIRATGGGREQYF
DNA: TGTGCCAGTAGTATTCGGGCGACAGGGGGAGGACGCGAGCAGTACTTC
D: TRBD1
V: TRBV19
size: -
J: TRBJ2-7

CDR3: CASSSRQGSQPQHF
DNA: TGTGCCAGCAGTTCACGACAGGGGAGCCAGCCCCAGCATTTT
D: TRBD1
V: TRBV27
size: -
J: TRBJ1-5